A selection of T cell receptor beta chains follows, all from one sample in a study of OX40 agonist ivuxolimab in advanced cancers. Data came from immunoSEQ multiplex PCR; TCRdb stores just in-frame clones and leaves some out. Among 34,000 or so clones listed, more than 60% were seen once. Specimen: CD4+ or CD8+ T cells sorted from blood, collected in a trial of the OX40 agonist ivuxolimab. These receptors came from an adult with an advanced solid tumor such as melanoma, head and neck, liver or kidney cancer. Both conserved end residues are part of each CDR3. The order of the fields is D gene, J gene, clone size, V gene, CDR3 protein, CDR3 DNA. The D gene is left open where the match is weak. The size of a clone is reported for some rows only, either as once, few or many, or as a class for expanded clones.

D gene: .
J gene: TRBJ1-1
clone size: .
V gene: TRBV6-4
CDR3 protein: CASSEWGKHTEAFF
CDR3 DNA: TGTGCCAGCAGTGAATGGGGGAAACACACTGAAGCTTTCTTT

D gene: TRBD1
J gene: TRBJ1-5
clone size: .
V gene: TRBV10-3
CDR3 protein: CAISDSDRGYQPQHF
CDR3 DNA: TGTGCCATCAGTGATTCGGACAGGGGGTACCAGCCCCAGCATTTT

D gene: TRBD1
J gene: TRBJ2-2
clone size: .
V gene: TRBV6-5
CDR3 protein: CASSYGTVHFTGELFF
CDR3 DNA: TGTGCCAGCAGTTACGGGACAGTACATTTCACCGGGGAGCTGTTTTTT

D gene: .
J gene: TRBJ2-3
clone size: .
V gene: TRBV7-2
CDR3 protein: CASSLGRSTDTQYF
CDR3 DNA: TGTGCCAGCAGCTTAGGCAGAAGCACAGATACGCAGTATTTT

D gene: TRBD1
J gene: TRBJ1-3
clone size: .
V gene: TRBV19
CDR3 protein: CASTLPLARQGVLSGNTIYF
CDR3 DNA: TGTGCCAGTACCTTACCCCTAGCCCGACAGGGGGTCCTCTCTGGAAACACCATATATTTT

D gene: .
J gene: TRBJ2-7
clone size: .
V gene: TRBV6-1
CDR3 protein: CASRAGQQTYEQYF
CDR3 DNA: TGTGCCAGCAGAGCGGGACAGCAAACCTACGAGCAGTACTTC

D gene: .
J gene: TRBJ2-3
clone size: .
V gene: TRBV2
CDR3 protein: CASSPEGRISTDTQYF
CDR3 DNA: TGTGCCAGCAGTCCCGAGGGGCGGATTAGCACAGATACGCAGTATTTT

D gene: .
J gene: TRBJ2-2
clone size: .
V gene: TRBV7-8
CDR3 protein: CASSSRGTKNTGELFF
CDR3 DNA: TGTGCCAGCAGCTCCCGCGGGACAAAGAACACCGGGGAGCTGTTTTTT

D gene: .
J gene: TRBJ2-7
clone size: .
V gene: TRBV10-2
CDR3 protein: CASSGEERGGYEQYF
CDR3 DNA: TGCGCCAGCAGTGGGGAGGAGAGGGGGGGCTACGAGCAGTACTTC

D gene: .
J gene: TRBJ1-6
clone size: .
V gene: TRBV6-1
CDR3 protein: CASSSRERGSPLHF
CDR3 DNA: TGTGCCAGCAGTTCCAGGGAGAGGGGATCACCCCTCCACTTT

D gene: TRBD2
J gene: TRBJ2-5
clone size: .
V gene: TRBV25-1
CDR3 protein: CASSPRLAATETQYF
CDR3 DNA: TGTGCCAGCAGTCCCAGACTAGCGGCGACGGAGACCCAGTACTTC

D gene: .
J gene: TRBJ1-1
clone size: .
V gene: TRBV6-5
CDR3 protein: CASSSRGGQFEAFF
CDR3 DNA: TGTGCCAGCAGTTCCCGCGGCGGACAGTTTGAAGCTTTCTTT

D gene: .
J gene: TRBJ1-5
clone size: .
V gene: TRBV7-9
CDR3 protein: CASSLVGARANQPQHF
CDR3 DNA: TGTGCCAGCAGCTTAGTAGGGGCCCGAGCTAATCAGCCCCAGCATTTT

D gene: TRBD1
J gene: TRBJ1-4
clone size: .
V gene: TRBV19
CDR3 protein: CASSTGTGYNEKLFF
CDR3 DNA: TGTGCCAGTAGTACCGGGACAGGGTATAATGAAAAACTGTTTTTT

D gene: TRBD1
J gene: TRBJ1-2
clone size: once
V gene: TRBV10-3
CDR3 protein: CAISESEGTGQGGYTF
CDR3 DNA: TGTGCCATCAGTGAGTCGGAGGGGACAGGGCAGGGTGGCTACACCTTC

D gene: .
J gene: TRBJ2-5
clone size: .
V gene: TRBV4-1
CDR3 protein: CASSQVPGPLGETQYF
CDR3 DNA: TGCGCCAGCAGCCAAGTCCCGGGTCCTCTGGGGGAGACCCAGTACTTC

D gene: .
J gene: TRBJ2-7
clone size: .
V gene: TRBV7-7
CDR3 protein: CASSLARRGEFGEQYF
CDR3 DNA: TGTGCCAGCAGCTTAGCCCGGCGGGGTGAGTTCGGCGAGCAGTACTTC

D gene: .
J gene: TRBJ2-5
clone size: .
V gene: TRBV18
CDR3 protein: CASSPGRETQYF
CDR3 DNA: TGTGCCAGCTCACCCGGAAGAGAGACCCAGTACTTC

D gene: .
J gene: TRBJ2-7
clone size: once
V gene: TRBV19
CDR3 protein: CASSIAGGGYEQYF
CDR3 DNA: TGTGCCAGTAGTATAGCCGGGGGCGGGTACGAGCAGTACTTC

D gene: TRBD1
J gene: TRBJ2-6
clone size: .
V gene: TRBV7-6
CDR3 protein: CASSSAPGQGNSGANVLTF
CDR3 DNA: TGTGCCAGCAGTTCGGCTCCGGGACAGGGAAACTCTGGGGCCAACGTCCTGACTTTC

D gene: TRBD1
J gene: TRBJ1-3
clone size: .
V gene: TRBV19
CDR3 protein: CASSIVAGGGSGNTIYF
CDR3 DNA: TGTGCCAGTAGTATAGTAGCAGGGGGGGGCTCTGGAAACACCATATATTTT

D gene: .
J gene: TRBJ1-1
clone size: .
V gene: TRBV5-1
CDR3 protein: CASSLRAANPNTEAFF
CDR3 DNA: TGCGCCAGCAGCTTGCGGGCAGCTAACCCAAACACTGAAGCTTTCTTT

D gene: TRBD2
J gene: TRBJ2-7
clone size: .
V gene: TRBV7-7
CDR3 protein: CASSLGEGHAYEQYF
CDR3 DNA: TGTGCCAGCAGCTTGGGGGAGGGGCACGCCTACGAGCAGTACTTC

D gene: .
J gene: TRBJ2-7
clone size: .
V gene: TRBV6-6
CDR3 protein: CASSRDGLTYEQYF
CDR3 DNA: TGTGCCAGCAGTCGGGACGGATTAACCTACGAGCAGTACTTC

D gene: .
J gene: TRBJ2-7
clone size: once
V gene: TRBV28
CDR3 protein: CASSLSVSYEQYF
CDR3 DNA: TGTGCCAGCAGTTTATCGGTTTCCTACGAGCAGTACTTC

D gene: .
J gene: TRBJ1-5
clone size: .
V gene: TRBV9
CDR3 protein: CASSVGGLPQPQHF
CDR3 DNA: TGTGCCAGCAGCGTAGGGGGATTACCACAGCCCCAGCATTTT

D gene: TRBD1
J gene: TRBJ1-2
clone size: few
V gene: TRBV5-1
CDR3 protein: CASSADRGSSYTF
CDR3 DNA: TGCGCCAGCAGCGCCGACAGGGGGAGTAGCTACACCTTC

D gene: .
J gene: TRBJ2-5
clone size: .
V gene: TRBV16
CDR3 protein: CASSQSWDQETQYF
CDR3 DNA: TGTGCCAGCAGCCAATCATGGGACCAAGAGACCCAGTACTTC

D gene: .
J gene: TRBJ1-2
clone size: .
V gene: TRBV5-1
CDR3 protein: CASSLGQNYGYTF
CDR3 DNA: TGCGCCAGCAGCTTGGGACAAAACTATGGCTACACCTTC